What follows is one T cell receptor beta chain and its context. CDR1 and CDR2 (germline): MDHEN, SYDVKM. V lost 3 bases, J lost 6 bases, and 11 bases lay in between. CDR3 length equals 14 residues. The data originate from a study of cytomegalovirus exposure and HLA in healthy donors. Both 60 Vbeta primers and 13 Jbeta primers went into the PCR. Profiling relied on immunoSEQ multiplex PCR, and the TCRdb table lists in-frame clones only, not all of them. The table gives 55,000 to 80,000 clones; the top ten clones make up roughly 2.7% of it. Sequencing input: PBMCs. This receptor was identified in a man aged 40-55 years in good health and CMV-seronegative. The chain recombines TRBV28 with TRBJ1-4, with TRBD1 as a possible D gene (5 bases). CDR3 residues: CASSFSTGYEKLFF. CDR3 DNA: TGTGCCAGCAGTTTTTCTACAGGTTATGAAAAACTGTTTTTT.